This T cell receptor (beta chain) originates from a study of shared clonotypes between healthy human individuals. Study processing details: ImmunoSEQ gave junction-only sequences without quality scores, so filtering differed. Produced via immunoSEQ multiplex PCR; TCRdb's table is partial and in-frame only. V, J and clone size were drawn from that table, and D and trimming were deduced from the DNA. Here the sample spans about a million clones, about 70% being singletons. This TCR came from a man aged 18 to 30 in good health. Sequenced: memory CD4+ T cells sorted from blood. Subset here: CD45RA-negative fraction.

The CDR3 DNA reads as TGCGCCAGCAGCTCTGGACAGAGCACAGATACGCAGTATTTT. Translation: CASSSGQSTDTQYF. The chain employs TRBV4-1 and TRBJ2-3; D is possibly TRBD1 (6 bases). The CDR3 covers 14 residues. V gave up 5 bases and J gave up 0 bases, with 9 bases separating them. CDR1 is MGHRA, CDR2 YSYEKL, per germline.